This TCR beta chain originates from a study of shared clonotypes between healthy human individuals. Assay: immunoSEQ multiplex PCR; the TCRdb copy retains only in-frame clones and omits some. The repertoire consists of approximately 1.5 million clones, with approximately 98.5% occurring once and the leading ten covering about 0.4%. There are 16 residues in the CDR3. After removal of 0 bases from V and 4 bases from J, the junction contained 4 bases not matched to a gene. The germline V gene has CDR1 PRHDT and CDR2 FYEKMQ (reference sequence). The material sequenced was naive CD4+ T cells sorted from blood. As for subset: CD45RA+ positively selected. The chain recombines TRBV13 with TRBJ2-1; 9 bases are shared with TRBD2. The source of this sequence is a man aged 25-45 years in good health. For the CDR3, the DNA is TGTGCCAGCAGCTTAGGACTAGCGGGCTCATACAATGAGCAGTTCTTC. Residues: CASSLGLAGSYNEQFF.